There are many counts of the clone carrying this T cell receptor (beta chain). Its antigen is as yet unknown. This sample was included in a study of CD8+CD57+ T cells in acquired aplastic anemia. General study results and limits: In common between the patients and the controls were more than 25 CD8+ CDR3 sequences.

TCR beta VDJ and CDR3 profiles were obtained from a genomic DNA template. From the reads, TCRdb called clonotypes with MiXCR, one entry per CDR3 protein. The data contain around 150,000 distinct CDR3 sequences, 48% of them seen just once; the ten biggest clones take up about 30%. In patients chosen for sequencing, flow cytometry had shown CD8+CD57+ cell expansion. By the time of blood sampling, patients had still received no therapy. With 5 bases clipped from V and 3 bases from J, the junction kept 11 bases outside the gene matches. Germline CDR1 SGHTA, CDR2 FQGNSA. The CDR3 is 16 amino acids. This receptor was identified in a human donor with aplastic anemia. Source material: sorted CD4+, CD8+, or CD8+CD57+ T cells (not recorded which) from PBMCs. The chain recombines TRBV7-2 with TRBJ2-7; 9 bases line up with TRBD1. Written as DNA, the CDR3 is TGTGCCAGCAGCGAGGCCGGGACAGGGATATTCTACGAGCAGTACTTC. It specifies CASSEAGTGIFYEQYF.